These T cell receptor beta chains were read from a single sample in a study of CD8 T cells in ankylosing spondylitis. TCRdb re-called the 5' RACE reads through MiXCR, storing one row per CDR3 protein. The table shows tens of thousands of distinct CDR3 sequences, with about 7.8% occurring only once. The sample was blood, either unsorted or a sorted T cell fraction (not recorded which). The source of these receptors is a female donor with ankylosing spondylitis or in good health (not recorded which). Both conserved end residues are part of each CDR3. D genes are given only for firm matches. Clone sizes are given selectively: once, few, many, or a class where the clone is expanded.

TRBJ1-2,NA,TRBV11-2,NA,TGTGCCAGCAGCTTAGCCGGACAGAAAACCTTC,CASSLAGQKTF
TRBJ2-1,many,TRBV11-3,TRBD2,TGTGCCAGCGACACTAGCGTTAGCTCCTACAATGAGCAGTTCTTC,CASDTSVSSYNEQFF
TRBJ1-2,many,TRBV28,NA,TGTGCCAGCAGCCTACCGGGACAAAGGTTCTACACCTTC,CASSLPGQRFYTF
TRBJ2-5,many,TRBV2,NA,TGTGCCAGCAGCCGCTCGGTGGTGGGTTCCGAGACCCAGTACTTC,CASSRSVVGSETQYF
TRBJ1-1,NA,TRBV11-2,NA,TGTGCCAGCCAGGGGACGGTGAACACTGAAGCTTTCTTT,CASQGTVNTEAFF
TRBJ2-1,many,TRBV7-2,NA,TGTGCCAGCAGGGGTCGGGGGGCCGGTGGTGAGCAGTTCTTC,CASRGRGAGGEQFF
TRBJ1-2,many,TRBV12-3/TRBV12-4,NA,TGTGCCAGCAGTTTAACTGGGAGAGGCTACACCTTC,CASSLTGRGYTF
TRBJ1-1,NA,TRBV7-6,NA,TGTGCCAGCAGCCCCTGGGGCGGAATGAACACTGAAGCTTTCTTT,CASSPWGGMNTEAFF
TRBJ1-1,many,TRBV6-5,NA,TGTGCCAGCAGATTTGGTTTGGGGACTGAAGCTTTCTTT,CASRFGLGTEAFF
TRBJ2-3,many,TRBV5-5,NA,TGTGCCAGCAGCCCCAGGCGGAATCCCACAGATACGCAGTATTTT,CASSPRRNPTDTQYF
TRBJ2-2,few,TRBV7-9,TRBD1,TGTGCCACCGCCGACAGGGAGTACACCGGGGAGCTGTTTTTT,CATADREYTGELFF
TRBJ1-3,many,TRBV10-3,NA,TGTGCCATCAGTGAGTGGGCAGATTCTGGAAACACCATATATTTT,CAISEWADSGNTIYF
TRBJ2-6,few,TRBV11-3,TRBD1,TGTGCCAGCAGCTTGGGACAGGGTACTGGGGCCAACGTCCTGACTTTC,CASSLGQGTGANVLTF
TRBJ2-7,many,TRBV12-3/TRBV12-4,NA,TGTGCCAGCAGGGGGGTATTCTCCTACGAGCAGTACTTC,CASRGVFSYEQYF
TRBJ1-5,many,TRBV10-3,NA,TGTGCCATCAGTGATTCTACCCTTCCGGATAGGGTCTATAGCAATCAGCCCCAGCATTTT,CAISDSTLPDRVYSNQPQHF
TRBJ2-2,NA,TRBV7-2,TRBD2,TGTGCCAGCAGCTTAGCGATTAGTGGTGCGTGGGAGGGGTTCGGCACCGGGGAGCTGTTTTTT,CASSLAISGAWEGFGTGELFF